The 25 T cell receptor beta chains reported below all come from one sample, sequenced in a study of neurological immune-mediated disorders. Time point: longitudinal time-point 3. TCRdb re-called the 5' RACE reads through MiXCR, storing one row per CDR3 protein. This sample has tens of thousands of distinct CDR3 sequences, with 3.5% to 4.5% found just once. The material sequenced was PBMCs. The source is a woman aged 60-70 years with multiple sclerosis.

This clonotype has ten or more counts. The rearrangement links TRBV4-1 to TRBJ1-6; 7 bases match TRBD1. From germline, CDR1 is MGHRA and CDR2 YSYEKL. There are 15 residues in the CDR3. The V gene end was trimmed by 3 bases and the J gene end by 8 bases; junction bases not matched to a gene: 7. CDR3 loop: CASSQGDSPDSPLHF. The DNA of the CDR3 is TGCGCCAGCAGCCAGGGGGACAGTCCCGATTCACCCCTCCACTTT.

This clonotype came up many times. The chain joins TRBV11-2 to TRBJ1-1, with unresolved D. The CDR3 totals 13 residues. V was trimmed by 3 bases and J by 1 base, leaving 6 bases between them. CDR1 and CDR2 from the germline V gene are SGHAT and FQNNGV. CDR3 loop: CASSFGENTEAFF. CDR3 nucleotides: TGTGCCAGCAGCTTCGGGGAGAACACTGAAGCTTTCTTT. The entire variable domain, with the rest obtained from reference TRBV11-2 and TRBJ1-1, is as follows: EAGVAQSPRYKIIEKRQSVAFWCNPISGHATLYWYQQILGQGPKLLIQFQNNGVVDDSQLPKDRFSAERLKGVDSTLKIQPAKLEDSAVYLCASSFGENTEAFFGQGTRLTVV.

This clonotype was seen ten or more times. This chain uses TRBV6-1 with TRBJ2-7, with 11 bases identical to TRBD1. This CDR3 is built from 16 residues. The V segment lost 3 bases and the J segment 2 bases; nucleotides outside the gene matches: 6. CDR1 MNHNS and CDR2 SASEGT come from the germline V gene. CDR3 DNA sequence: TGTGCCAGCAGTGACCGCGTGGGACAGGGGGCCTACGAGCAGTACTTC. Translating gives CASSDRVGQGAYEQYF.

The genes are TRBV7-6 and TRBJ2-7, with D perhaps TRBD1 (7 bases). CDR3 size: 15 residues. Trimming cost V 0 bases and J 3 bases, with 12 bases left between them. Looked up from germline, CDR1 is SGHVS and CDR2 is FNYEAQ. CDR3 sequence: CASSLAAGGHYEQYF. The CDR3 DNA reads as TGTGCCAGCAGCTTAGCGGCAGGGGGGCACTACGAGCAGTACTTC.

This clonotype was seen many times. The J gene is TRBJ2-7, the V gene TRBV20-1; D ambiguous. The CDR3 consists of 10 residues. CDR1 and CDR2 from the germline V gene are DFQATT and SNEGSKA (reference sequence). Trimming took 5 bases from V and 5 from J, leaving 7 bases between them. Here the CDR3 reads CSAGNNEQYF. The CDR3 coding sequence is TGCAGTGCTGGAAACAACGAGCAGTACTTC.

Ten or more counts support this clonotype. The chain uses TRBV24-1 and TRBJ2-1; TRBD1 matches 10 bases. The V gene end was trimmed by 0 bases and the J gene end by 0 bases; junction bases not matched to a gene: 13. In germline, CDR1 is KGHDR, CDR2 SFDVKD. This CDR3 has 21 amino acids. CDR3 loop: CATSDLPGTGDPLSSYNEQFF. CDR3 nucleotide sequence: TGTGCCACCAGTGATTTGCCCGGGACAGGGGACCCCCTTAGCTCCTACAATGAGCAGTTCTTC.

The sample holds many counts of this clonotype. The chain has TRBV5-6 and TRBJ2-7; TRBD1 matches at 10 bases. With V trimmed by 2 bases and J by 4 bases, 6 bases remained unmatched. The CDR3 has 15 residues. The V gene's germline CDR1 is SGHDT and CDR2 YYEEEE. CDR3 coding DNA: TGTGCCAGCAGCTTCCGTGGGACAGGGGTGTACGAGCAGTACTTC. Translation gives CASSFRGTGVYEQYF.

The sample holds many counts of this clonotype. CDR3 coding DNA: TGTGCCAGCAGCATAACCGGGACAGGGTTTCCTCAGCCCCAGCATTTT. This codes for CASSITGTGFPQPQHF. The genes are TRBV5-5 and TRBJ1-5; 9 positions match TRBD1. The germline gives CDR1 SGHKS, CDR2 YYEKEE (reference sequence). Germline trimming cut 4 bases from V and 6 bases from J; bases unmatched to any gene: 11. The CDR3 is made up of 16 amino acids. The whole variable domain, filled in from reference TRBV5-5 and TRBJ1-5, reads DAGVTQSPTHLIKTRGQQVTLRCSPISGHKSVSWYQQVLGQGPQFIFQYYEKEERGRGNFPDRFSARQFPNYSSELNVNALLLGDSALYLCASSITGTGFPQPQHFGDGTRLSIL.

This clonotype came up many times. The chain is built from TRBV9 and TRBJ2-5; tentative D call: TRBD2 (6 bases). Trimming took 0 bases from V and 5 from J, leaving 14 bases between them. CDR3 length equals 15 residues. Germline assignment: CDR1 SGDLS and CDR2 YYNGEE. CDR3 nucleotide sequence: TGTGCCAGCAGCGTAGCACGAGGAGGGGCGGAGACCCAGTACTTC. It codes for CASSVARGGAETQYF.

This clonotype has a count of ten or more. The chain couples TRBV3-1 to TRBJ2-7, with D tentatively TRBD1 (6 bases). V was clipped by 3 bases and J by 2 bases, with 8 bases between them. CDR3 length: 13 residues. Germline lookup yields CDR1 LGHDT and CDR2 YNNKEL (reference sequence). CDR3 nucleotide sequence: TGTGCCAGCAGCCATAGGACAGCCTACGAGCAGTACTTC. Amino acid sequence: CASSHRTAYEQYF.

At least ten counts were recorded for this clonotype. This chain joins TRBV12-3 or TRBV12-4 and TRBJ2-2; D is uncertain. V dropped 3 bases and J dropped 6 bases, with 5 bases sitting between them. This CDR3 has 12 amino acids. CDR3 DNA sequence: TGTGCCAGCAGTTTTAAGGCCGGGGAGCTGTTTTTT. Translation gives CASSFKAGELFF.

This clonotype appeared many times. The chain employs TRBV27 and TRBJ2-6, with no clear D. The CDR3 has 13 amino acids. V was trimmed by 4 bases and J by 0 bases, leaving 1 base between them. Germline V gene sequence: CDR1 MNHEY, CDR2 SMNVEV (reference sequence). This chain's CDR3 is CASSSSGANVLTF. In DNA form, the CDR3 reads TGTGCCAGCAGTTCCTCTGGGGCCAACGTCCTGACTTTC. Full variable domain (remainder filled in from reference TRBV27 and TRBJ2-6): EAQVTQNPRYLITVTGKKLTVTCSQNMNHEYMSWYRQDPGLGLRQIYYSMNVEVTDKGDVPEGYKVSRKEKRNFPLILESPSPNQTSLYFCASSSSGANVLTFGAGSRLTVL.

Ten or more counts support this clonotype. The gene calls are TRBV20-1 and TRBJ2-5; D call uncertain. The CDR3 is made up of 13 amino acids. Germline CDR1 is DFQATT and CDR2 is SNEGSKA (reference sequence). V lost 5 bases, J lost 2 bases, and 12 bases lay in between. DNA of the CDR3: TGCAGTGCTCCTGGGCAAACTCAAGAGACCCAGTACTTC. Protein sequence: CSAPGQTQETQYF.

This clonotype was found many times. The chain couples TRBV5-1 to TRBJ2-3; maybe TRBD1 (6 bases). The CDR3 runs to 14 residues. The V gene's germline CDR1 is SGHRS and CDR2 YFSETQ. V was shortened by 4 bases and J by 3 bases, with 12 bases between the two germline ends. CDR3 nucleotide sequence: TGCGCCAGCAGCCCGGACAGCGCAACAGATACGCAGTATTTT. It is translated as CASSPDSATDTQYF.

CDR3 residues: CASSQAGTGGYEQYF. The CDR3, as DNA: TGTGCCAGCAGCCAAGCCGGGACAGGGGGCTACGAGCAGTACTTC. This chain links TRBV4-2 with TRBJ2-7, with TRBD1 matching over 11 bases. This CDR3 comprises 15 residues. The V gene's germline CDR1 is LGHNA and CDR2 YNFKEQ. V shed 1 base and J 3 bases; nucleotides not matched to a gene: 2.

The chain is built from TRBV14 and TRBJ1-1; D perhaps matches TRBD1 (5 bases). This CDR3 has 17 amino acids. The germline V and J ends were trimmed by 2 bases and 1 base, with 17 bases remaining between them. The V gene's germline CDR1 is SGHDN and CDR2 FVKESK. Here the CDR3 reads CASSQSAGRIWNTEAFF. CDR3 DNA sequence: TGTGCCAGCAGCCAATCGGCAGGGCGCATCTGGAACACTGAAGCTTTCTTT.

This clonotype appeared many times. The genes are TRBV12-3 or TRBV12-4 and TRBJ1-1; D unresolved. V was shortened by 5 bases and J by 4 bases, with 14 bases between the two germline ends. The CDR3 is made up of 14 amino acids. The DNA for the CDR3 is TGTGCCAGCAGTCCCCCAGTAAAAGGCACTGAAGCTTTCTTT. Its protein product is CASSPPVKGTEAFF.

Comment on this clonotype: One end of the junction does not line up with germline, which may come from a read error. The J gene is TRBJ2-6, the V gene TRBV5-1, with 7 bases that match TRBD1. CDR1 and CDR2 (germline): SGHRS, YFSETQ. The CDR3 contains 17 residues. CDR3 in amino acids: CASILGDSPSGANVMTF. CDR3 nucleotide sequence: TGCGCCAGCATCCTGGGGGACAGCCCCTCTGGGGCCAACGTCATGACTTTC. Complete variable domain (other parts from reference TRBV5-1 and TRBJ2-6): KAGVTQTPRYLIKTRGQQVTLSCSPISGHRSVSWYQQTPGQGLQFLFEYFSETQRNKGNFPGRFSGRQFSNSRSEMNVSTLELGDSALYLCASILGDSPSGANVMTFGAGSRLTVL.

This clonotype has ten or more counts. The chain joins TRBV5-4 to TRBJ1-1, with 8 bases aligning to TRBD1. This CDR3 contains 15 residues. V lost 0 bases, J lost 1 base, and 2 bases stayed unmatched. Germline-derived CDR1 and CDR2 are SGHNT and YYREEE (reference sequence). The CDR3 DNA reads as TGTGCCAGCAGCTTGGGACAGGGGAGGAACACTGAAGCTTTCTTT. This gives the protein CASSLGQGRNTEAFF.

This clonotype was found many times. CDR3 residues: CSARRGASYEQYF. For the CDR3, the DNA is TGCAGTGCTAGGCGCGGGGCCTCCTACGAGCAGTACTTC. The V gene is TRBV20-1, the J gene TRBJ2-7, with D maybe TRBD2 (6 bases). CDR3 length: 13 amino acids. V was clipped by 3 bases and J by 0 bases, with 9 bases between them. CDR1 and CDR2 (germline): DFQATT, SNEGSKA (reference sequence).

This clonotype was found many times. This chain joins TRBV5-1 and TRBJ1-1; D gene uncertain. The CDR3 consists of 13 residues. V was trimmed by 5 bases and J by 0 bases, leaving 8 bases between them. Germline V lookup: CDR1 SGHRS, CDR2 YFSETQ. The CDR3 sequence is CASRGRLNTEAFF. The CDR3 DNA reads as TGCGCCAGCAGGGGCCGACTGAACACTGAAGCTTTCTTT.

This clonotype was counted many times. The J gene is TRBJ2-3, the V gene TRBV5-1, with TRBD2 as a possible D gene (6 bases). The CDR3 sequence is 17 residues long. Trimming cost V 0 bases and J 2 bases, with 16 bases left between them. CDR1 SGHRS and CDR2 YFSETQ come from the germline V gene. This chain's CDR3 is CASSLGWGLANTDTQYF. The DNA of the CDR3 is TGCGCCAGCAGCTTGGGATGGGGACTGGCTAACACAGATACGCAGTATTTT.

This clonotype was seen at least ten times. The chain carries TRBV5-1 and TRBJ2-7, with a possible D match to TRBD2 (6 bases). The CDR3 length is 15 residues. V lost 4 bases and J lost 3, with 17 bases in between. Germline V gene lookup returns CDR1 SGHRS and CDR2 YFSETQ. The CDR3, as DNA: TGCGCCAGCAGCCCTGGGCGGGACGGGAGCTACGAGCAGTACTTC. Amino acids: CASSPGRDGSYEQYF. Drawing the rest from reference TRBV5-1 and TRBJ2-7, the complete variable domain is KAGVTQTPRYLIKTRGQQVTLSCSPISGHRSVSWYQQTPGQGLQFLFEYFSETQRNKGNFPGRFSGRQFSNSRSEMNVSTLELGDSALYLCASSPGRDGSYEQYFGPGTRLTVT.

This clonotype has just a few counts. The chain has TRBV27 and TRBJ1-5; D gene ambiguous. The CDR3 runs 17 residues. The V gene's germline CDR1 is MNHEY and CDR2 SMNVEV (reference sequence). V lost 6 bases, J lost 0 bases, and 18 bases lay in between. The CDR3 protein is CASRPRPGSDSNQPQHF. CDR3 in DNA: TGTGCCAGCAGACCAAGACCGGGTTCAGATAGCAATCAGCCCCAGCATTTT.

Notes on this clonotype: This may be a read error, as it is one base from a much larger clone. This chain connects TRBV18 to TRBJ2-7, with 9 bases identical to TRBD1. The CDR3 covers 15 residues. V gave up 6 bases and J gave up 1 base; unmatched junction bases: 7. Germline V gene data show CDR1 as KGHSH and CDR2 as LQKENI. The CDR3: CASSLGTGQSYEQYF. The CDR3 bases are TGTGCCAGCTCTCTCGGGACAGGGCAATCCTACGAGCAGTACTTC.